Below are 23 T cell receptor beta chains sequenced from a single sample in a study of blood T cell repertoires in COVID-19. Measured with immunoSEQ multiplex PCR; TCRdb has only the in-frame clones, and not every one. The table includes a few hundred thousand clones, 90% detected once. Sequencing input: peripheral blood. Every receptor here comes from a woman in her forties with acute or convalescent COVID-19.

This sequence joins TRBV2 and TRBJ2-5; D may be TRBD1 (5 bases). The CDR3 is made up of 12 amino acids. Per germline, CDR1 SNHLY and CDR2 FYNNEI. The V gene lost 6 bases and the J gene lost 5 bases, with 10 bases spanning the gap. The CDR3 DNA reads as TGTGCCAGCAGAGGGGTGGGCGAGACCCAGTACTTC. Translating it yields CASRGVGETQYF.

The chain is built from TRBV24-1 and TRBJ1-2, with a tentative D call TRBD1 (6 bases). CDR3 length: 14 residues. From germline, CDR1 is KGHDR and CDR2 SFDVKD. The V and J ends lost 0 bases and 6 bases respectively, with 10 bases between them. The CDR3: CATSDLAGADGYTF. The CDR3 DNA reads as TGTGCCACCAGTGATTTGGCAGGGGCGGATGGCTACACCTTC.

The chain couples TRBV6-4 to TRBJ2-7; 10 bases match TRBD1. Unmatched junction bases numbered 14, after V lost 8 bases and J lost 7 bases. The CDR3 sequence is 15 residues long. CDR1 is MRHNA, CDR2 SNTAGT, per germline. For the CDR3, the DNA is TGTGCCAGCCCGTGCGGGACAGGGGAAGCCCCTGAGCAGTACGTC. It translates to CASPCGTGEAPEQYV.

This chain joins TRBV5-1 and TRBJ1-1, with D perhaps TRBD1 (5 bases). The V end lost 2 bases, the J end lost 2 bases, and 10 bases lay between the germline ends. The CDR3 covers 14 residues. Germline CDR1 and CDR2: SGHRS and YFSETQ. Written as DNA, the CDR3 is TGCGCCAGCAGCTTAGACAGTGACAACACTGAAGCTTTCTTT. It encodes CASSLDSDNTEAFF.

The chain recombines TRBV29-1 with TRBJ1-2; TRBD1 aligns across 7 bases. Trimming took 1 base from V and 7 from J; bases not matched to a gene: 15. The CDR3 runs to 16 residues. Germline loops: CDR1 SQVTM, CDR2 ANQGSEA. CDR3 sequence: CSVEAVAGGLLRGYTF. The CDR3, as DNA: TGCAGCGTTGAAGCTGTGGCAGGGGGGTTGTTGCGTGGCTACACCTTC.

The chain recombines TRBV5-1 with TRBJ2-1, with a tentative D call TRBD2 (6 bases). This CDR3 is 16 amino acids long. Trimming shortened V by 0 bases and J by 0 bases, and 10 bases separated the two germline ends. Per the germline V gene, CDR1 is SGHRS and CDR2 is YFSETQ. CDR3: CASSLARGSSYNEQFF. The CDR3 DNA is TGCGCCAGCAGCTTGGCGCGGGGTAGCTCCTACAATGAGCAGTTCTTC.

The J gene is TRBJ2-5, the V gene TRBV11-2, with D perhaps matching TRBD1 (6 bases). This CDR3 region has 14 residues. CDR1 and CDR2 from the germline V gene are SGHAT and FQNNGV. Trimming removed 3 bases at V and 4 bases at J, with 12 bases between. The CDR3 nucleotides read TGTGCCAGCAGCTTCGTACAGGGATCAGAGACCCAGTACTTC. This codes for CASSFVQGSETQYF. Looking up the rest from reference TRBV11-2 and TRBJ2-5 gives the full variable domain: EAGVAQSPRYKIIEKRQSVAFWCNPISGHATLYWYQQILGQGPKLLIQFQNNGVVDDSQLPKDRFSAERLKGVDSTLKIQPAKLEDSAVYLCASSFVQGSETQYFGPGTRLLVL.

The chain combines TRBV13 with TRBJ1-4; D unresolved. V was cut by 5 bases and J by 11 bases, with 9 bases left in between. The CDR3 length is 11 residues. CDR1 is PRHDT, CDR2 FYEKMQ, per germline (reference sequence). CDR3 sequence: CASSRRGKLFF. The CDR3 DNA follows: TGTGCCAGCAGCCGACGCGGGAAACTGTTTTTT. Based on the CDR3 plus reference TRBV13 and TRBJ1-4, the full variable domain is AAGVIQSPRHLIKEKRETATLKCYPIPRHDTVYWYQQGPGQDPQFLISFYEKMQSDKGSIPDRFSAQQFSDYHSELNMSSLELGDSALYFCASSRRGKLFFGSGTQLSVL.

CDR3 sequence (DNA): TGTGCCAGCAGCTTTAGGGGTTCCGAGCAGTACGTC. This encodes CASSFRGSEQYV. The chain employs TRBV21-1 and TRBJ2-7; the table gives TRBD1 as D, unverified against the DNA. TRBV21-1 is a pseudogene. The CDR3 covers 12 residues.

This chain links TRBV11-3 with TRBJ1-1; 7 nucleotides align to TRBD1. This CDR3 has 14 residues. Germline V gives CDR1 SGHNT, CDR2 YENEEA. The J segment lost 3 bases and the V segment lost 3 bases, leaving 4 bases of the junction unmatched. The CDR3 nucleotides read TGTGCCAGCAGCTTGACAGGGTCCGACACTGAAGCTTTCTTT. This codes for CASSLTGSDTEAFF.

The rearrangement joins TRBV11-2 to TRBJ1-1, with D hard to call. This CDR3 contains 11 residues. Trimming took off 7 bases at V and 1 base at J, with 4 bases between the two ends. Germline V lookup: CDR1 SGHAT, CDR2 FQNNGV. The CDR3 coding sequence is TGTGCCAGCACCTCGAACACTGAAGCTTTCTTT. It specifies CASTSNTEAFF.

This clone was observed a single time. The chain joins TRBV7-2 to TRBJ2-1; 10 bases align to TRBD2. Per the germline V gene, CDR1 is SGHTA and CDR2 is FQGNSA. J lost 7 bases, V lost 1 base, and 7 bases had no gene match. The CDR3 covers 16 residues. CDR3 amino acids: CASSLVASGGSNEQFF. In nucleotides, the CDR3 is TGTGCCAGCAGCTTAGTGGCTAGCGGGGGCTCGAATGAGCAGTTCTTC.

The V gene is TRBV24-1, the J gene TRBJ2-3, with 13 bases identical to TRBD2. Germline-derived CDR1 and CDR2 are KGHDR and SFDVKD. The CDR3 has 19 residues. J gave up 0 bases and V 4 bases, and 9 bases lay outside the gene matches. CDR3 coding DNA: TGTGCCACCAGTGACCCATGGGGACTAGCGGGGTTCAGCACAGATACGCAGTATTTT. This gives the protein CATSDPWGLAGFSTDTQYF.

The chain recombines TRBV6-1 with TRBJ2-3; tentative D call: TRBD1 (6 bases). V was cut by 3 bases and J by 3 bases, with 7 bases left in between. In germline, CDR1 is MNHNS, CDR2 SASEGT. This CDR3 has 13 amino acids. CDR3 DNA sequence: TGTGCCAGCAGTGATAGGGGGACAGATACGCAGTATTTT. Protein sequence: CASSDRGTDTQYF.

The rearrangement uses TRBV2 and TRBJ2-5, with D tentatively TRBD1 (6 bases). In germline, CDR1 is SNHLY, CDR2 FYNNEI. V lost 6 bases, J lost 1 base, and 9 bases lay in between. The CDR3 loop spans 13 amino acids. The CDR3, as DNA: TGTGCCAGCAGGAGGGACACCCAAGAGACCCAGTACTTC. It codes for CASRRDTQETQYF.

CDR3 amino acids: CASSFSQGDYNSPLHF. The CDR3 bases are TGTGCCAGCAGCTTTTCGCAGGGGGACTATAATTCACCCCTCCACTTT. The chain combines TRBV5-6 with TRBJ1-6; 7 bases match TRBD1. The germline V gene has CDR1 SGHDT and CDR2 YYEEEE. With V trimmed by 2 bases and J by 3 bases, 5 bases remained unmatched. The length of the CDR3 is 16 residues.

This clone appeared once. The CDR3 loop reads CASSQEGRGYGYTF. The CDR3 DNA reads TGCGCCAGCAGCCAAGAAGGCCGCGGCTATGGCTACACCTTC. This chain connects TRBV4-1 to TRBJ1-2; no clear D. CDR1 is MGHRA and CDR2 is YSYEKL in the germline V gene. This CDR3 has 14 amino acids. The V end was cut by 0 bases, the J end by 4 bases, with 9 bases between.

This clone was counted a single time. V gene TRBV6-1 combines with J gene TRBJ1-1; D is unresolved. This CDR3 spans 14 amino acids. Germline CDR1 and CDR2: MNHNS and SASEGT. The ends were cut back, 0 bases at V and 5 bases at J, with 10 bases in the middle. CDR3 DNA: TGTGCCAGCAGTGAAGCGCTTCGGGTGACTGAAGCTTTCTTT. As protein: CASSEALRVTEAFF.

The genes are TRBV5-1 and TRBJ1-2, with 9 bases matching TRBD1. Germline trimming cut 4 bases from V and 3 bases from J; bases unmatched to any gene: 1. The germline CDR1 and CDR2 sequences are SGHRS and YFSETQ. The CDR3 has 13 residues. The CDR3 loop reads CASSRDRDYGYTF. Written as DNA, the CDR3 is TGCGCCAGCAGCCGGGACAGGGACTATGGCTACACCTTC.

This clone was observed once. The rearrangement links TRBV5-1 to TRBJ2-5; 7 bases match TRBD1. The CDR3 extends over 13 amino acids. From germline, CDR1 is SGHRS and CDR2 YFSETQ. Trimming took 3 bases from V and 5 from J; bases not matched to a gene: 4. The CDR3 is CASSSRGSETQYF. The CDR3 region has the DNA TGCGCCAGCAGCTCCAGGGGGAGCGAGACCCAGTACTTC.

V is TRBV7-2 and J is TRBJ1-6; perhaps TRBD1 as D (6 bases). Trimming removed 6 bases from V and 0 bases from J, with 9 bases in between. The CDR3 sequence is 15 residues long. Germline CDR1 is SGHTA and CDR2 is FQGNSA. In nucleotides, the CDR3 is TGTGCCAGCAGGTTCAGGGGCTCCTATAATTCACCCCTCCACTTT. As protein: CASRFRGSYNSPLHF.

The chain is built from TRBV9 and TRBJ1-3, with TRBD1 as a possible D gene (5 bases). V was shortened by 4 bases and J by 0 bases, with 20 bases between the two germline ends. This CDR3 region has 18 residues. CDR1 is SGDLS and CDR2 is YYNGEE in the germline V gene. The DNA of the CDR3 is TGTGCCAGCAGCCCGGGGGGGGGACGCCCGTCCTCTGGAAACACCATATATTTT. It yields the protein CASSPGGGRPSSGNTIYF.

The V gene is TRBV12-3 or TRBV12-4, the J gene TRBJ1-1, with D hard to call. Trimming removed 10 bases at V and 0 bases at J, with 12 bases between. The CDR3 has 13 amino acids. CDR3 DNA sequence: TGTGCCACCACCATCCAGGTGAACACTGAAGCTTTCTTT. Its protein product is CATTIQVNTEAFF.